Below are 2 T cell receptor beta chains sequenced from a single sample in a study of chemoradiotherapy in HPV16-positive cancers (dated 2022 in TCRdb). Library method: the immunoSEQ multiplex PCR assay. TCRdb took over this immuneACCESS table, retaining in-frame rearrangements with V and J assigned. Such tables are incomplete; in checked studies, under half of the missing clones stem from an unresolved V gene, and the remainder is unexplained. The sample has roughly 5,000 clones on record, over 65% of them singletons. The ten largest clonotypes hold about 30% of the sample. Sample acquisition took place from a patient who underwent chemoradiotherapy. Every receptor here comes from a human donor with HPV-associated anogenital cancer.

The chain is built from TRBV13 and TRBJ2-7; D is possibly TRBD1 or TRBD2 (5 bases each). CDR1 and CDR2 (germline): PRHDT, FYEKMQ (reference sequence). The CDR3 has 15 residues. Trimming took off 5 bases at V and 2 bases at J, with 16 bases between the two ends. CDR3: CASSVSGTGTYEQYF. Here the CDR3 DNA reads TGTGCCAGCAGCGTATCCGGGACGGGGACCTACGAGCAGTACTTC.

This rearrangement joins TRBV5-1 to TRBJ1-1, with D possibly matching TRBD1 (5 bases). CDR3 length equals 16 residues. In germline, CDR1 is SGHRS, CDR2 YFSETQ. V lost 1 base and J 6 bases, leaving 19 bases between the germline ends. CDR3 residues: CASSLMPGVLGSEAFF. The CDR3 DNA reads TGCGCCAGCAGCTTGATGCCGGGGGTCCTGGGCTCTGAAGCTTTCTTT.